The clone carrying this TCR beta chain was picked up one time. Germline CDR1 SQVTM, CDR2 ANQGSEA. The CDR3 is 15 residues long. Trimming took 6 bases from V and 1 from J; bases not matched to a gene: 10. The data derive from a study of cytomegalovirus exposure and HLA in healthy donors. The PCR ran on 60 Vbeta and 13 Jbeta primers. The data were produced by immunoSEQ multiplex PCR, yet TCRdb's version contains in-frame clones alone and is incomplete. The table has about 130,000 clones, over 70% seen once. J is TRBJ2-3 and V is TRBV29-1; 7 positions agree with TRBD1. Source material: PBMCs. The receptor was derived from a woman in her 50s in good health and CMV-seronegative. The CDR3 is CSVEGWDSGTDTQYF. The CDR3, as DNA: TGCAGCGTCGAGGGGTGGGACAGCGGCACAGATACGCAGTATTTT.